The next 5 T cell receptor beta chains were all read from a single sample in a study of early T cells in non-severe SARS-CoV-2 infection. TCRdb called the 5' RACE reads again in MiXCR, with one record for every CDR3 protein. The profile shows about 60,000 distinct CDR3 sequences, less than 20% of them singletons. The source was whole blood, collected at baseline. These receptors were taken from an adult who was a healthcare worker with PCR-confirmed SARS-CoV-2 infection or an uninfected control (not recorded which).

The sample holds a few counts of this clonotype. This rearrangement joins TRBV7-2 to TRBJ2-7, with D possibly matching TRBD2 (5 bases). Germline CDR1 SGHTA, CDR2 FQGNSA. The CDR3 spans 13 residues. V was trimmed by 5 bases and J by 0 bases, leaving 8 bases between them. CDR3 protein: CASSRGPSYEQYF. In nucleotides, the CDR3 is TGTGCCAGCAGCCGCGGGCCCTCCTACGAGCAGTACTTC.

This clonotype has only a few counts. The chain combines TRBV11-2 with TRBJ2-1, with D unclear. Per the germline V gene, CDR1 is SGHAT and CDR2 is FQNNGV. V lost 5 bases, J lost 10 bases, and 18 bases lay in between. The CDR3 runs to 14 residues. DNA for the CDR3: TGTGCCAGCAGCAAAGAGATGCAGCCAAGGGAGCAGTTCTTC. This codes for CASSKEMQPREQFF.

The chain has TRBV7-2 and TRBJ2-1; no clear D gene. The V gene's germline CDR1 is SGHTA and CDR2 FQGNSA. This CDR3 has 14 amino acids. V was pared by 1 base and J by 6 bases, with 10 bases between. Here the CDR3 DNA reads TGTGCCAGCAGCTTAGTAGGCTTTCGCAATGAGCAGTTCTTC. Translated: CASSLVGFRNEQFF.

This clonotype was picked up many times. The rearrangement links TRBV11-2 to TRBJ2-2; TRBD1 agrees at 7 bases. Germline values: CDR1 SGHAT, CDR2 FQNNGV. The CDR3 sequence is 15 residues long. J lost 7 bases, V lost 1 base, and 6 bases had no gene match. Written as DNA, the CDR3 is TGTGCCAGCAGCTTAGGACAGGGAAGTGGCGGGGAGCTGTTTTTT. Protein product: CASSLGQGSGGELFF. Combining the CDR3 with reference TRBV11-2 and TRBJ2-2 gives the whole variable domain EAGVAQSPRYKIIEKRQSVAFWCNPISGHATLYWYQQILGQGPKLLIQFQNNGVVDDSQLPKDRFSAERLKGVDSTLKIQPAKLEDSAVYLCASSLGQGSGGELFFGEGSRLTVL.

This clonotype has just a few counts. V usage is TRBV18 and J usage is TRBJ2-1; no definite D call. CDR3 length equals 15 residues. In germline, CDR1 is KGHSH, CDR2 LQKENI. The V end lost 4 bases, the J end lost 2 bases, and 12 bases lay between the germline ends. The DNA for the CDR3 is TGTGCCAGCTCACTTGCGCGGACCACCTACAATGAGCAGTTCTTC. As protein: CASSLARTTYNEQFF.